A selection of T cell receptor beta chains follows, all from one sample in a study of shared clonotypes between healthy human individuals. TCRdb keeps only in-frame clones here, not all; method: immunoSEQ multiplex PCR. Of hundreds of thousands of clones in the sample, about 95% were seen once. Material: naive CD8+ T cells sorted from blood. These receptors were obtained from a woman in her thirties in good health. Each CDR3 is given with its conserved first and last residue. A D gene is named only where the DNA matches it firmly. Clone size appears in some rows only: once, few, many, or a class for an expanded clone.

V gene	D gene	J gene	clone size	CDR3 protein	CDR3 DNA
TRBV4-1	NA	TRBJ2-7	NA	CASSQAVPAAAADYEQYF	TGCGCCAGCAGCCAAGCCGTCCCGGCGGCAGCGGCCGACTACGAGCAGTACTTC
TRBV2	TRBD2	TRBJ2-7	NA	CASALAGHYEQYF	TGTGCCAGCGCACTAGCGGGTCACTACGAGCAGTACTTC
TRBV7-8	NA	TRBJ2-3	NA	CASSATLWGADTQYF	TGTGCCAGCAGCGCCACGCTGTGGGGCGCAGATACGCAGTATTTT
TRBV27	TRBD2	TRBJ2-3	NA	CASSQLGGTDTQYF	TGTGCCAGCAGCCAGCTGGGGGGGACAGATACGCAGTATTTT
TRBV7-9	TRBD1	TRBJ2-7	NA	CASSEGQFPYEQYF	TGTGCCAGCAGCGAGGGACAGTTCCCGTACGAGCAGTACTTC
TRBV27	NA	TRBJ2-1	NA	CASSLYASSYNEQFF	TGTGCCAGCAGTTTATACGCGTCCTCCTACAATGAGCAGTTCTTC
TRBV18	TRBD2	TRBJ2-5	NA	CASSPGLAQRQETQYF	TGTGCCAGCTCACCAGGACTAGCGCAGCGCCAAGAGACCCAGTACTTC
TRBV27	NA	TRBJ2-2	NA	CASSFNLRGSTEELFF	TGTGCCAGCAGTTTCAACCTAAGGGGGTCAACGGAGGAGCTGTTTTTT
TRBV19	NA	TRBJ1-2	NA	CASTGLTEDGYTF	TGTGCCAGTACAGGTTTGACAGAAGATGGCTACACCTTC
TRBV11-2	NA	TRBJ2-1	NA	CASSLKLDITDEQFF	TGTGCCAGCAGCCTCAAACTAGACATAACGGATGAGCAGTTCTTC
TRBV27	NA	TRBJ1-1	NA	CASSFTGSGTEAFF	TGTGCCAGCAGTTTTACGGGGTCGGGAACTGAAGCTTTCTTT
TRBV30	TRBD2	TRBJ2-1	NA	CAWSELGLAGPFSYNEQFF	TGTGCCTGGAGTGAGTTGGGACTAGCGGGACCTTTTTCCTACAATGAGCAGTTCTTC
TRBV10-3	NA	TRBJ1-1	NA	CATGPGTEAFF	TGTGCCACTGGGCCAGGCACTGAAGCTTTCTTT
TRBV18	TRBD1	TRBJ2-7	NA	CASSDDRAIRYEQYF	TGTGCCAGCTCAGACGACAGGGCAATCCGCTACGAGCAGTACTTC
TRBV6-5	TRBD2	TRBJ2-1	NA	CASRTLAGGLNEQFF	TGTGCCAGCAGGACGCTAGCGGGAGGATTGAATGAGCAGTTCTTC
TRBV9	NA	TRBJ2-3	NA	CASSVGGAGTDTQYF	TGTGCCAGCAGCGTAGGAGGGGCCGGCACAGATACGCAGTATTTT
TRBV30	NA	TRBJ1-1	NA	CAWSVGSEAFF	TGTGCCTGGAGTGTGGGGTCTGAAGCTTTCTTT
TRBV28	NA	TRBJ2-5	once	CASRRRGRWETQYF	TGTGCCAGCAGGAGAAGGGGTCGTTGGGAGACCCAGTACTTC
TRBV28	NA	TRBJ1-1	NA	CASSLFIAGEAFF	TGTGCCAGCAGTTTATTCATTGCTGGTGAAGCTTTCTTT
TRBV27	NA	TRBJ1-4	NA	CASSFGTRGEKLFF	TGTGCCAGCAGTTTTGGCACCCGGGGTGAAAAACTGTTTTTT